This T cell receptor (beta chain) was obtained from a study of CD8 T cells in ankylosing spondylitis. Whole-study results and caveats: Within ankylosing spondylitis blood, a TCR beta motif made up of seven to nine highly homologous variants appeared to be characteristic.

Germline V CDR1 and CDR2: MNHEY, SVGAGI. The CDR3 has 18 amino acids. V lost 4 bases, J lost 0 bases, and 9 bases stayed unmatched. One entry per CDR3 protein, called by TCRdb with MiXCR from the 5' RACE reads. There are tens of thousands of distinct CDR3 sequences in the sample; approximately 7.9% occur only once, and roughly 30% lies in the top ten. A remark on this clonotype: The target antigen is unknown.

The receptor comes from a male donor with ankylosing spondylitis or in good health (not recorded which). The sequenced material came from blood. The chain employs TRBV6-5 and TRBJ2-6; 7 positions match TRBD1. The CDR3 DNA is TGTGCCAGCAGTTCCGCGACAGGGATGATCTCTGGGGCCAACGTCCTGACTTTC. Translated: CASSSATGMISGANVLTF.